Following are 17 T cell receptor beta chains from one sample sequenced in a study of early T cells in non-severe SARS-CoV-2 infection. One entry per CDR3 protein, called by TCRdb with MiXCR from the 5' RACE reads. The data hold 45,000 to 55,000 distinct CDR3 sequences, with roughly 11% observed a single time. The sequencing sample was made of whole blood. The source is an adult who was a healthcare worker with PCR-confirmed SARS-CoV-2 infection or an uninfected control (not recorded which).

V usage is TRBV5-8 and J usage is TRBJ2-7; 10 nucleotides match TRBD2. The V gene's germline CDR1 is SGHTS and CDR2 YDEGEE. The CDR3 loop spans 14 amino acids. J was trimmed by 3 bases and V by 5 bases; bases with no gene match: 5. CDR3 nucleotides: TGTGCCAGCAGTTCAGCGGGAGGGCGCTACGAGCAGTACTTC. Its translation is CASSSAGGRYEQYF.

This clonotype has only a few counts. The chain uses TRBV30 and TRBJ1-6; no clear D gene. Looked up from germline, CDR1 is GTSNPN and CDR2 is SVGIG (reference sequence). V lost 0 bases, J lost 3 bases, and 9 bases lay in between. This CDR3 has 15 residues. This CDR3 is CAWSVSGLYNSPLHF. The CDR3 region has the DNA TGTGCCTGGAGTGTTTCCGGGCTCTATAATTCACCCCTCCACTTT.

This clonotype was found a few times. The chain combines TRBV5-5 with TRBJ1-4; unclear D gene. V gave up 1 base and J gave up 2 bases, with 9 bases separating them. This CDR3 region has 15 residues. Germline V gene data show CDR1 as SGHKS and CDR2 as YYEKEE (reference sequence). CDR3 protein: CASSLTPDTNEKLFF. CDR3 coding DNA: TGTGCCAGCAGCTTGACGCCAGACACTAATGAAAAACTGTTTTTT.

This clonotype was seen at least ten times. The V and J genes are TRBV2 and TRBJ2-3, with D hard to call. This CDR3 spans 13 amino acids. CDR1 and CDR2 from the germline V gene are SNHLY and FYNNEI. Deletions cut 6 bases from V and 3 bases from J, with 10 bases between. CDR3 region: CASSNRLTDTQYF. CDR3 nucleotides: TGTGCCAGCAGCAATCGACTTACAGATACGCAGTATTTT.

A few counts support this clonotype. The chain joins TRBV18 to TRBJ2-7, with D perhaps matching TRBD1 or TRBD2 (5 bases each). The CDR3 sequence is 13 residues long. The germline gives CDR1 KGHSH, CDR2 LQKENI. V gave up 6 bases and J gave up 3 bases, with 12 bases separating them. In DNA form, the CDR3 reads TGTGCCAGCTCTCCGTCTGGGGGCTACGAGCAGTACTTC. It is translated as CASSPSGGYEQYF.

Many counts were recorded for this clonotype. This chain joins TRBV27 and TRBJ2-1; the match to TRBD1 covers 7 bases. Germline V gene sequence: CDR1 MNHEY, CDR2 SMNVEV (reference sequence). Trimming took 2 bases from V and 9 from J; bases not matched to a gene: 10. The CDR3 spans 15 residues. The CDR3 protein is CASSLQRQGKGEQFF. The DNA of the CDR3 is TGTGCCAGCAGTTTACAGAGACAGGGAAAGGGTGAGCAGTTCTTC.

Only a few counts were recorded for this clonotype. This chain connects TRBV5-1 to TRBJ2-5; the match to TRBD1 covers 8 bases. J gave up 3 bases and V 0 bases, and 4 bases lay outside the gene matches. The CDR3 loop spans 15 amino acids. The germline V gene has CDR1 SGHRS and CDR2 YFSETQ. The CDR3 sequence: CASSLDGTGEETQYF. Here the CDR3 DNA reads TGCGCCAGCAGCTTGGACGGGACAGGCGAAGAGACCCAGTACTTC.

This clonotype has more than one count but fewer than ten. The chain employs TRBV24-1 and TRBJ2-7; 7 bases are a match to TRBD1. The germline CDR1 and CDR2 sequences are KGHDR and SFDVKD. Trimming at V came to 4 bases and at J to 0 bases, leaving 8 bases not matched to a gene. This CDR3 is built from 16 residues. The CDR3 reads CATSDSPGTDSYEQYF. The CDR3, as DNA: TGTGCCACCAGTGACTCCCCCGGGACAGACTCCTACGAGCAGTACTTC.

This clonotype was counted at least ten times. The rearrangement joins TRBV7-3 to TRBJ2-2; D is uncertain. The CDR3 runs 12 residues. V was clipped by 4 bases and J by 7 bases, with 7 bases between them. Per the germline V gene, CDR1 is SGHTA and CDR2 is FQGTGA. Here the CDR3 reads CASSSSGGELFF. DNA for the CDR3: TGTGCCAGCAGCTCTTCGGGCGGGGAGCTGTTTTTT.

This chain connects TRBV6-5 to TRBJ1-2; 8 bases align to TRBD1. J was trimmed by 5 bases and V by 5 bases; bases with no gene match: 4. The germline CDR1 and CDR2 sequences are MNHEY and SVGAGI. The CDR3 loop spans 13 amino acids. This chain's CDR3 is CASSQDRAYGYTF. CDR3 nucleotides: TGTGCCAGCAGTCAGGACAGGGCTTATGGCTACACCTTC.

The table lists this clonotype with a few counts. The chain employs TRBV10-2 and TRBJ1-2; no firm D call. The V end was cut by 6 bases, the J end by 3 bases, with 20 bases between. Germline CDR1 reads WSHSY; CDR2 reads SAAADI. The CDR3 consists of 16 residues. Here the CDR3 reads CASRRWNSRWDYGYTF. The CDR3 DNA reads as TGCGCCAGCAGGCGATGGAACTCTCGATGGGACTATGGCTACACCTTC.

Ten or more counts support this clonotype. The chain carries TRBV28 and TRBJ2-7; TRBD1 agrees at 7 bases. Unmatched junction bases numbered 10, after V lost 5 bases and J lost 3 bases. The CDR3 covers 15 residues. Germline V lookup: CDR1 MDHEN, CDR2 SYDVKM. Here the CDR3 DNA reads TGTGCCAGCAGTCTCCCCGGGACAGAGAACTACGAGCAGTACTTC. It is translated as CASSLPGTENYEQYF.

The chain carries TRBV6-2 or TRBV6-3 and TRBJ2-1, with D maybe TRBD1 (6 bases). The V gene's germline CDR1 is MNHEY and CDR2 SVGEGT. The CDR3 is 15 amino acids. Trimming removed 5 bases from V and 3 bases from J, with 14 bases in between. CDR3 coding DNA: TGTGCCAGCAGTGCACAGGGATCGGGCTACAATGAGCAGTTCTTC. It yields the protein CASSAQGSGYNEQFF.

Remarks on this clonotype: Relative to the germline gene, one junction end is altered; a read error may explain this. This chain connects TRBV20-1 to TRBJ2-2; 7 nucleotides match TRBD2. In germline, CDR1 is DFQATT, CDR2 SNEGSKA (reference sequence). The CDR3 is 15 amino acids. The DNA for the CDR3 is TGCAGTGCCTGGATCGGGACTACCAACACCGGAGAGCTGTTTTTT. Amino acid sequence: CSAWIGTTNTGELFF.

The DNA for the CDR3 is TGCGCCAGCAGGGACAGGGATGAAAAACTGTTTTTT. Its translation is CASRDRDEKLFF. The chain joins TRBV23-1 to TRBJ1-4; 8 bases fit TRBD1. TRBV23-1 is recorded as an ORF, its role being uncertain. The CDR3 spans 12 residues. Germline trimming cut 6 bases from V and 6 bases from J; bases unmatched to any gene: 0.

This clonotype was found a few times. The chain carries TRBV20-1 and TRBJ2-1; the D is unclear. CDR1 DFQATT and CDR2 SNEGSKA come from the germline V gene (reference sequence). The CDR3 has 12 residues. V was cut by 5 bases and J by 11 bases, with 16 bases left in between. CDR3 DNA: TGCAGTGCTGCCCGTAACGTTTACCAGCAGTTCTTC. Translated, it gives CSAARNVYQQFF.

J is TRBJ2-5 and V is TRBV7-8; 11 bases fit TRBD2. CDR1 SGHVS and CDR2 FQNEAQ come from the germline V gene. Unmatched junction bases numbered 7, after V lost 10 bases and J lost 3 bases. CDR3 length: 14 residues. CDR3 DNA sequence: TGTGCCACCTATAGCGGGGGGGCCAAAGAGACCCAGTACTTC. Its translation: CATYSGGAKETQYF. Full variable domain (outside the CDR3, taken from reference TRBV7-8 and TRBJ2-5): GAGVSQSPRYKVAKRGQDVALRCDPISGHVSLFWYQQALGQGPEFLTYFQNEAQLDKSGLPSDRFFAERPEGSVSTLKIQRTQQEDSAVYLCATYSGGAKETQYFGPGTRLLVL.